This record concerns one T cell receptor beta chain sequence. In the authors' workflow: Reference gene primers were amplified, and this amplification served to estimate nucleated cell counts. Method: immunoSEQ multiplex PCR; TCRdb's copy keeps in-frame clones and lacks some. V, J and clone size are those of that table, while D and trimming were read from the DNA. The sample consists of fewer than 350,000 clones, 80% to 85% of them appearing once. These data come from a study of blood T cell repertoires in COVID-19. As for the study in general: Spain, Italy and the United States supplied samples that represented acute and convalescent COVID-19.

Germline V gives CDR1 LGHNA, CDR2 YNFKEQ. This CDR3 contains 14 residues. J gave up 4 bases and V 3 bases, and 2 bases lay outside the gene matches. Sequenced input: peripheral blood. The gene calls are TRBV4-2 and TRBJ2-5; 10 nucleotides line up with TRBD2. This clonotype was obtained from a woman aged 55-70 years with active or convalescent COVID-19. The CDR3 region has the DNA TGTGCCAGCAGCCAGGGACTAGCGACAGAGACCCAGTACTTC. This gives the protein CASSQGLATETQYF.